This T cell receptor beta chain was sequenced in a study of shared clonotypes between healthy human individuals. This clone was counted a single time. V shed 3 bases and J shed 4 bases, with 13 bases lying between them. CDR3 size: 14 residues. From germline, CDR1 is LNHDA and CDR2 SQIVND (reference sequence). Each sample came from a Caucasian adult donor living in Nashville, Tennessee. Produced via immunoSEQ multiplex PCR; TCRdb's table is partial and in-frame only. The sample has 2 million to 2.5 million clones, about nine tenths seen once; the top ten hold 0.37%. The sequence came from a man younger than 35 in good health. Some clones in this sample may be carry-over from other donors' samples. The source material was naive CD4+ T cells from PBMCs. As for subset: CD45RA+ positively selected. V is TRBV19 and J is TRBJ2-7, with a tentative D call TRBD1 (5 bases). The CDR3 DNA reads TGTGCCAGTAGTATCCGGTCGACAGTTTACGAGCAGTACTTC. Translating gives CASSIRSTVYEQYF.